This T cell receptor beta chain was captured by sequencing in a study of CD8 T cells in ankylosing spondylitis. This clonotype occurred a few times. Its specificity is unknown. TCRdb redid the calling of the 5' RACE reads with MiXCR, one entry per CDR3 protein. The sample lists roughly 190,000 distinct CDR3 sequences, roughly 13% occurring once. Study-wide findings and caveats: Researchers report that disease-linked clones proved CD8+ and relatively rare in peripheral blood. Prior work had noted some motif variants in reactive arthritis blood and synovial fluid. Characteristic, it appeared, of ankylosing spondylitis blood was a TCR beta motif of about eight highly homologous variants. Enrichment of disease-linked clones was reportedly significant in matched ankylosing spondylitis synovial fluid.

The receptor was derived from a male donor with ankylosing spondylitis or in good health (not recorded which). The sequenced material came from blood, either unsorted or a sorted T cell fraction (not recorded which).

CDR3 amino acids: CASSITGEGEQFF. The CDR3 region has the DNA TGTGCCAGTAGTATCACGGGAGAAGGTGAGCAGTTCTTC. This chain uses TRBV19 with TRBJ2-1; D perhaps matches TRBD2 (6 bases). Trimming pared 3 bases from V and 9 bases from J, leaving 12 bases between. The CDR3 covers 13 residues. Germline V gives CDR1 LNHDA, CDR2 SQIVND (reference sequence).